This T cell receptor beta chain originates from a study of OX40 agonist ivuxolimab in advanced cancers. Study context: The study treated patients with ivuxolimab, an agonistic anti-OX40 (CD134) antibody. Three patients responded partially, comprising one with hepatocellular carcinoma and two with cutaneous melanoma.

Per the germline V gene, CDR1 is GTSNPN and CDR2 is SVGIG (reference sequence). The CDR3 covers 14 residues. V lost 3 bases to trimming and J lost 2 bases, with 12 bases between them. The method was immunoSEQ multiplex PCR; TCRdb's version includes in-frame clones alone and lacks a portion of them. The repertoire has 60,000 to 70,000 clones, 87% of them found once; the top ten carry about 1.3%. This chain joins TRBV30 and TRBJ2-3; D is ambiguous. Here the sequenced sample was CD4+ or CD8+ T cells sorted from blood, taken in a trial of the OX40 agonist ivuxolimab. The sequence was collected from an adult with an advanced solid tumor such as melanoma, head and neck, liver or kidney cancer. CDR3 amino acids: CAWRSLGVTDTQYF. As DNA, the CDR3 is TGTGCCTGGAGGAGTCTAGGCGTCACAGATACGCAGTATTTT.